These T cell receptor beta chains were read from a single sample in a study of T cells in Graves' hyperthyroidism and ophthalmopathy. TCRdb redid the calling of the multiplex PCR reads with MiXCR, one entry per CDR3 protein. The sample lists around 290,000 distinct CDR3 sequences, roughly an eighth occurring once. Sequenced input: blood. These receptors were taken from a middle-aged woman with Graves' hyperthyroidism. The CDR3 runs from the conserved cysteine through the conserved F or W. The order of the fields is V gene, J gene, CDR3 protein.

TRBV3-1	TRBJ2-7	CASSHLDRSDEQYF
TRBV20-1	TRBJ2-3	CSAPGQGKVTDTQYF
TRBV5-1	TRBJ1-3	CASSLMGAVGNTIYF
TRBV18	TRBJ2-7	CASSPGTSGSPYEQYF
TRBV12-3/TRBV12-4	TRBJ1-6	CASSWGPRELGNSPLHF
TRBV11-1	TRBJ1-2	CASSSMTGGIGYTF
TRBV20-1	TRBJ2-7	CSARDYTGGSSYEQYF
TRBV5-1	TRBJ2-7	CASSPQSGDYEQYF
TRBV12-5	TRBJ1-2	CASGLEGGTRRIDGYTF
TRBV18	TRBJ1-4	CASSITATNEKLFF
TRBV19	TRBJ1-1	CASVHPGTGKRGAFF
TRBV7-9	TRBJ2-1	CASSPGQVTNEQFF
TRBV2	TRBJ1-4	CATRLTNEKLFF
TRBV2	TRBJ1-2	CANRQGLRYGYTF
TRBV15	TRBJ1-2	CATSRDHSGTGPYGYTF
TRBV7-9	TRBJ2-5	CASSLNPGLAQETQYF
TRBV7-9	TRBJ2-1	CASRNRTSGYNEQFF
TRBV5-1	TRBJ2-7	CASSPEGIYEQYF
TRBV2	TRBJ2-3	CASRLAGGDTQYF
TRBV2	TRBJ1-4	CASSDWATNEKLFF
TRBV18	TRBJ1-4	CASSPDRGFEKLFF
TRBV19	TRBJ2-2	CASSIQPPSGVSGELFF
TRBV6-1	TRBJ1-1	CASRLQGTEAFF
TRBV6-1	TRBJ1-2	CASRATGNYGYTF